This note documents a single TCR beta chain sequence. The sample comes from a study of blood T cell repertoires in COVID-19. TCRdb's copy holds only in-frame clones and misses some; the assay was immunoSEQ multiplex PCR. The sample has about 60,000 clones; 80% to 90% are singletons. The clonotype was recovered from a woman aged 35 to 49 with acute COVID-19. Material: PBMCs or T cells enriched from blood (not recorded which).

Written as DNA, the CDR3 is TGTGCCAGCAGTCCCGGGACAGGGATAGAGCGGCATTTT. As protein: CASSPGTGIERHF. The rearrangement links TRBV12-3 or TRBV12-4 to TRBJ1-5; the match to TRBD1 covers 9 bases. The CDR3 spans 13 residues. Trimming at V came to 5 bases and at J to 15 bases, leaving 11 bases not matched to a gene.